Below are 5 T cell receptor beta chains sequenced from a single sample in a study of T cell changes during pregnancy in multiple sclerosis. The table came from immunoSEQ multiplex PCR; TCRdb's copy has only in-frame clones and leaves some out. This sample carries 50,000 to 65,000 clones, roughly 88% of them seen once, and the ten largest clones take 1.3%. The material sequenced was peripheral blood, taken in the second trimester of pregnancy. The receptor set was obtained from a female donor with multiple sclerosis, enrolled in a pregnancy study.

V is TRBV5-1 and J is TRBJ2-2, with 9 bases identical to TRBD1. The CDR3 sequence is 17 residues long. V shed 4 bases, J shed 4 bases, and the junction held 11 bases outside the gene matches. Looked up from germline, CDR1 is SGHRS and CDR2 is YFSETQ. CDR3 loop: CASSLQGQGRVTGELFF. CDR3 sequence (DNA): TGCGCCAGCAGCCTCCAGGGACAGGGAAGAGTCACCGGGGAGCTGTTTTTT.

This clone was counted a single time. The J gene is TRBJ1-3, the V gene TRBV18; TRBD1 agrees at 7 bases. The V gene end was trimmed by 1 base and the J gene end by 7 bases; junction bases not matched to a gene: 4. Germline values: CDR1 KGHSH, CDR2 LQKENI. This CDR3 comprises 14 residues. The CDR3 sequence is CASSPQGAVNTIYF. DNA of the CDR3: TGTGCCAGCTCACCACAGGGGGCGGTGAACACCATATATTTT. The variable domain in full, with the rest retrieved from reference TRBV18 and TRBJ1-3, is NAGVMQNPRHLVRRRGQEARLRCSPMKGHSHVYWYRQLPEEGLKFMVYLQKENIIDESGMPKERFSAEFPKEGPSILRIQQVVRGDSAAYFCASSPQGAVNTIYFGEGSWLTVV.

The rearrangement uses TRBV27 and TRBJ1-2; 7 bases align to TRBD1. There are 15 residues in the CDR3. The ends lost 7 bases at V and 4 bases at J; junction bases unmatched: 12. Germline CDR1 reads MNHEY; CDR2 reads SMNVEV (reference sequence). CDR3: CASKPNRDSFYGYTF. The CDR3 DNA sequence: TGTGCCAGCAAACCCAACCGGGACAGTTTCTATGGCTACACCTTC.

This rearrangement joins TRBV5-8 to TRBJ1-4; the D gene is possibly TRBD1 (6 bases). The CDR3 is 14 residues long. With 2 bases removed from V and 7 bases from J, the gap between germline ends came to 12 bases. CDR1 is SGHTS, CDR2 YDEGEE, per germline. CDR3 sequence reads: CASSFPQGREKLFF. The DNA of the CDR3 is TGTGCCAGCAGCTTCCCGCAGGGGCGTGAAAAACTGTTTTTT.

This clone was seen a few times. CDR3 amino acids: CASSTWLLAWGLQETQYF. CDR3 DNA: TGTGCCAGCAGCACATGGTTACTAGCGTGGGGCCTTCAAGAGACCCAGTACTTC. J is TRBJ2-5 and V is TRBV5-6; TRBD2 matches 7 bases. Germline CDR1 and CDR2: SGHDT and YYEEEE. CDR3 length: 18 amino acids. With 4 bases clipped from V and 2 bases from J, the junction kept 17 bases outside the gene matches.